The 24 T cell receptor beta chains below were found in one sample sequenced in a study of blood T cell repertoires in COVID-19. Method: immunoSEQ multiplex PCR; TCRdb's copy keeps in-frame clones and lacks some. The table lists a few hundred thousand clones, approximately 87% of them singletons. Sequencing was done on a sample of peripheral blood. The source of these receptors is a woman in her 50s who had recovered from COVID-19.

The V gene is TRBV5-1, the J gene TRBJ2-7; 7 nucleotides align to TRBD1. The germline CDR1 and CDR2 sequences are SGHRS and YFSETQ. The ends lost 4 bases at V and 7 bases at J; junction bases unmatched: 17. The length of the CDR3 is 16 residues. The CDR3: CASSPTPTGLGGEQYF. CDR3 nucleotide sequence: TGCGCCAGCAGCCCGACTCCGACAGGGCTCGGTGGTGAGCAGTACTTC.

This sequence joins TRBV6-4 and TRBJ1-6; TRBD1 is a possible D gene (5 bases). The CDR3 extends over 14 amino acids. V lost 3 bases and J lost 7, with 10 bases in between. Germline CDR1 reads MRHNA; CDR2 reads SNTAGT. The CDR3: CASSESPGNSPLHF. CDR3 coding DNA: TGTGCCAGCAGTGAATCCCCAGGGAATTCACCCCTCCACTTT.

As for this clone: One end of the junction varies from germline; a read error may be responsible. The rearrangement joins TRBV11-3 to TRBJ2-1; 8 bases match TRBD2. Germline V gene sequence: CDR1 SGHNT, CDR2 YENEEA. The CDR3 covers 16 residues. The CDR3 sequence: CASSLDAGGAYNEQFF. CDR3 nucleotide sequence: TGTGCCAGCAGCTTAGACGCGGGAGGCGCCTATAATGAGCAGTTCTTC.

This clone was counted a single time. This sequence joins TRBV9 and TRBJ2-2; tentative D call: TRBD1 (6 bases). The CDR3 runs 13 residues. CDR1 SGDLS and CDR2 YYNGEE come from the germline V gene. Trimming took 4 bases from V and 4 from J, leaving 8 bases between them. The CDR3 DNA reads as TGTGCCAGCAGCACAGGGAGCACCGGGGAGCTGTTTTTT. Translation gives CASSTGSTGELFF.

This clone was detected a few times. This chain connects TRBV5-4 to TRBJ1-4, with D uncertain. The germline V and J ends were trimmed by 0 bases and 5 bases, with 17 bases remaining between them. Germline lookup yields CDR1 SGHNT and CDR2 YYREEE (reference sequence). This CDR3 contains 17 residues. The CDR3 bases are TGTGCCAGCAGCTTGGGGCCAGCCGGCACAGAGAATGAAAAACTGTTTTTT. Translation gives CASSLGPAGTENEKLFF.

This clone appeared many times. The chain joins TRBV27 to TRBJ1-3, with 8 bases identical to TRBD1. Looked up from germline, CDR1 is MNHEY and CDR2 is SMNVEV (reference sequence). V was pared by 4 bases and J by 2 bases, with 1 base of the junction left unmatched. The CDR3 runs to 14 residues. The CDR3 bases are TGTGCCAGCAGTTCAGGGGGCGCTGGAAACACCATATATTTT. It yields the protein CASSSGGAGNTIYF.

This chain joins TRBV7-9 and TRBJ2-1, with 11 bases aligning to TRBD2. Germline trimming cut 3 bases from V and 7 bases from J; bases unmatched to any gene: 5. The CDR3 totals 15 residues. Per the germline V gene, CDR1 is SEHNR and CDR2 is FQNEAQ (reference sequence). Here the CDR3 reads CASSFSGGAKNEQFF. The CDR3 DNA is TGTGCCAGCAGCTTTAGCGGGGGGGCCAAAAATGAGCAGTTCTTC.

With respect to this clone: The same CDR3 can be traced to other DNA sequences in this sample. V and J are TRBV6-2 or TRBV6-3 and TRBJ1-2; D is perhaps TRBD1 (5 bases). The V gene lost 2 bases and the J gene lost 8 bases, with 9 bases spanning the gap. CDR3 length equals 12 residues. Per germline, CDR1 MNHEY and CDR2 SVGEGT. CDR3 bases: TGTGCCAGCAGTTACAGGGGAGGCGGCTACACCTTC. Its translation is CASSYRGGGYTF.

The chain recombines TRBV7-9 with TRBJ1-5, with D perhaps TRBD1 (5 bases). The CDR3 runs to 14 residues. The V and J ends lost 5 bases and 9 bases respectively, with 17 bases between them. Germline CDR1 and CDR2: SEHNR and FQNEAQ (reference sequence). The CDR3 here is CASSGTGGSGPQHF. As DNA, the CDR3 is TGTGCCAGCAGCGGTACGGGGGGTTCTGGGCCCCAGCATTTT.

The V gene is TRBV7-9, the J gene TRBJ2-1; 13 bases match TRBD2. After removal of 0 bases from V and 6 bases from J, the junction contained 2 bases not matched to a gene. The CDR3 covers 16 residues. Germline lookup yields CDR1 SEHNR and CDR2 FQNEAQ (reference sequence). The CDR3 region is CASSLARTSGGNEQFF. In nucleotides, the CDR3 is TGTGCCAGCAGCTTAGCCCGGACTAGCGGGGGCAATGAGCAGTTCTTC.

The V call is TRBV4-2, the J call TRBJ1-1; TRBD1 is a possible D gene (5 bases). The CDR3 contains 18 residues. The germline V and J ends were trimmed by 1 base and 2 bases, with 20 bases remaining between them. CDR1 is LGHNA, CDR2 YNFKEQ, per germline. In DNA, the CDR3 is TGTGCCAGCAGCCAAGTACGGGGGGGTACGTGGCGAAACACTGAAGCTTTCTTT. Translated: CASSQVRGGTWRNTEAFF.

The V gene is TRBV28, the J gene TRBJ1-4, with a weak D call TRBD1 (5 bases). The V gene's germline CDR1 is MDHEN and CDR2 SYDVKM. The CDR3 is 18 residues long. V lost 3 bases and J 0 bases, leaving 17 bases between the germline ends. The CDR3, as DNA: TGTGCCAGCAGTTTCGGATGGAGGGGACTTGCAACTAATGAAAAACTGTTTTTT. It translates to CASSFGWRGLATNEKLFF.

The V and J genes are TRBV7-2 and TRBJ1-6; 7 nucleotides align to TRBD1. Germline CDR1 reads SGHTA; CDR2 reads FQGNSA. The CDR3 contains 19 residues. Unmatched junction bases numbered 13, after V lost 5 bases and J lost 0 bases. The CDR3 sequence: CASSPVPRGVSSYNSPLHF. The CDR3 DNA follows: TGTGCCAGCAGCCCTGTCCCCAGGGGGGTAAGCTCCTATAATTCACCCCTCCACTTT.

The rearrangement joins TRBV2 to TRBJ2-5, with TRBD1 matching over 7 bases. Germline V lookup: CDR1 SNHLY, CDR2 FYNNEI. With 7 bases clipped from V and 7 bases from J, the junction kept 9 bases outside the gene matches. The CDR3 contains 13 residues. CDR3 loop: CASTADRVGTQYF. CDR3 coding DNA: TGTGCCAGCACCGCCGACAGGGTGGGGACCCAGTACTTC.

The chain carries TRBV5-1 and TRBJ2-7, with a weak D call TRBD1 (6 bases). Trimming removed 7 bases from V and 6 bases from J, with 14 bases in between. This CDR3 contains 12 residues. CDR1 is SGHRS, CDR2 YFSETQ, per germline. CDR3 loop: CASGVQGREQYF. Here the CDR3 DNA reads TGCGCCAGCGGAGTTCAGGGGCGCGAGCAGTACTTC.

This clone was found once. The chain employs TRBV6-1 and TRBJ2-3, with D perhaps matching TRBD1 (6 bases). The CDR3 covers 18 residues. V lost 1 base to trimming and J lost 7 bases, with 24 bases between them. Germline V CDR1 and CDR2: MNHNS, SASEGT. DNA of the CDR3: TGTGCCAGCAGTGAAGTAGGAATTGTCAGGGGTCGGGGATATACGCAGTATTTT. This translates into CASSEVGIVRGRGYTQYF.

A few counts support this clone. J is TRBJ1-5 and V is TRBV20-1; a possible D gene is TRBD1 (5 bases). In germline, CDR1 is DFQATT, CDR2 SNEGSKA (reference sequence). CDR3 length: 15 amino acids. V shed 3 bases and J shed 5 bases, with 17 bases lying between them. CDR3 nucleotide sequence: TGCAGTGCTAGTCGGGGGTCCGCTCCGGATCAGCCCCAGCATTTT. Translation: CSASRGSAPDQPQHF.

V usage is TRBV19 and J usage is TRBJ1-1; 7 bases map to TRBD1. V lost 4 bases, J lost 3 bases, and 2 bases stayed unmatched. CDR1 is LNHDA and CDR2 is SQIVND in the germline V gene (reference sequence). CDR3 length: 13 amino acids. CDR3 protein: CASSSQGDTEAFF. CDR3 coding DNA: TGTGCCAGTAGTAGTCAGGGGGACACTGAAGCTTTCTTT.

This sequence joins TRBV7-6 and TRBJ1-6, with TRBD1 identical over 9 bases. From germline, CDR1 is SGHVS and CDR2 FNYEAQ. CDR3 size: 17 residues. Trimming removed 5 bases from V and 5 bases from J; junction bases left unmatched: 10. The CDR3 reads CASSRNSGTGNNSPLHF. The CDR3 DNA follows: TGTGCCAGCAGCCGAAACTCCGGGACAGGGAATAATTCACCCCTCCACTTT.

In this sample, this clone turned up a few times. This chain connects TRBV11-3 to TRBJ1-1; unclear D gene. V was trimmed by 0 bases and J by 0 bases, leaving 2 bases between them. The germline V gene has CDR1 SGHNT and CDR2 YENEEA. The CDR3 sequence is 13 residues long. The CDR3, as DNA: TGTGCCAGCAGCTTAGATATGAACACTGAAGCTTTCTTT. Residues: CASSLDMNTEAFF.

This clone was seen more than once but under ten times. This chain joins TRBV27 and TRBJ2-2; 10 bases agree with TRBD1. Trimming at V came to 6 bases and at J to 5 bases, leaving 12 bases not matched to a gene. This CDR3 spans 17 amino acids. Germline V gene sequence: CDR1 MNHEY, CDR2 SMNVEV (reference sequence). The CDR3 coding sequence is TGTGCCAGCAGCAGAGGAGGACAGGGGGATGGTACCGGGGAGCTGTTTTTT. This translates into CASSRGGQGDGTGELFF.

The CDR3, as DNA: TGTGCCAGCAGGCGTCAAACAGGTGGGGGGGCCAACGTCCTGACTTTC. Translating gives CASRRQTGGGANVLTF. The chain links TRBV28 to TRBJ2-6, with D maybe TRBD1 (5 bases). The germline V and J ends were trimmed by 6 bases and 4 bases, with 16 bases remaining between them. CDR1 is MDHEN and CDR2 is SYDVKM in the germline V gene. This CDR3 contains 16 residues.

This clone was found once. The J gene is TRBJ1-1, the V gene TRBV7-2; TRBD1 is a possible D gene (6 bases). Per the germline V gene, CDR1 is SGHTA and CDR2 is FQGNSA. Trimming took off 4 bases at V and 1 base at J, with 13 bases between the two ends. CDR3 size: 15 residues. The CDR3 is CASSWGGAANTEAFF. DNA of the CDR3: TGTGCCAGCAGCTGGGGGGGGGCTGCGAACACTGAAGCTTTCTTT.

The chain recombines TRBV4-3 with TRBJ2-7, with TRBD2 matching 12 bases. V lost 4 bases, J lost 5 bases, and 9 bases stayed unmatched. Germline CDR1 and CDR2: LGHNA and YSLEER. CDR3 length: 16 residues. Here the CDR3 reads CASSPDWASGGDEQYF. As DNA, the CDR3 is TGCGCCAGCAGCCCGGACTGGGCTAGCGGGGGGGACGAGCAGTACTTC.